Sequencing of this T cell receptor (beta chain) was carried out in a study of OX40 agonist ivuxolimab in advanced cancers. Study summary: Administration of intravenous ivuxolimab to patients occurred every 2 weeks at 0.01 to 10 mg/kg. Study findings and constraints: At 0.1 to 3.0 mg/kg and by week 6, CD4+ and CD8+ T cells in the blood had expanded clonally.

Baseline was the first blood sampling point, followed by cycle 4 day 1 and cycle 7 day 1. On this clone itself: Its antigen is not identified.

The germline V gene has CDR1 LGHNA and CDR2 YSLEER. V lost 3 bases and J lost 0, with 12 bases in between. There are 17 residues in the CDR3. The method was immunoSEQ multiplex PCR; TCRdb's version includes in-frame clones alone and lacks a portion of them. Counted here are tens of thousands of clones, about nine tenths occurring once; the ten biggest clones make up 2.5% to 3%. The TCR sequence derives from an adult with an advanced solid tumor such as melanoma, head and neck, liver or kidney cancer. The rearrangement joins TRBV4-3 to TRBJ2-6; D ambiguous. This specimen consisted of CD4+ or CD8+ T cells sorted from blood, obtained in a trial of the OX40 agonist ivuxolimab. CDR3 region: CASSQAVETSGANVLTF. The DNA for the CDR3 is TGCGCCAGCAGCCAGGCAGTGGAAACCTCTGGGGCCAACGTCCTGACTTTC.